One and the same sample provided the 6 T cell receptor beta chains below, sequenced in a study of T cell responses to AZD1222 COVID-19 vaccine. Only in-frame clones appear in the TCRdb table, and some are missing; sequencing was by immunoSEQ multiplex PCR. The sample contains more than 100,000 clones, 89% of which appear only once. The sequenced sample was peripheral blood, obtained on day 0 of AZD1222 vaccination. These TCRs come from an adult in good health.

The chain is built from TRBV9 and TRBJ1-4; weak D call: TRBD1 (5 bases). CDR1 SGDLS and CDR2 YYNGEE come from the germline V gene. Trimming stripped 0 bases from V and 0 bases from J, with 9 bases between. The CDR3 loop spans 16 amino acids. CDR3 sequence reads: CASSVGGRSTNEKLFF. The CDR3 region has the DNA TGTGCCAGCAGCGTAGGGGGGAGATCAACTAATGAAAAACTGTTTTTT.

V is TRBV3-1 (or the pseudogene TRBV3-2) and J is TRBJ1-6; D is unresolved. Trimming shortened V by 2 bases and J by 5 bases, and 10 bases separated the two germline ends. The CDR3 loop spans 15 amino acids. CDR1 LGHDT and CDR2 YNNKEL come from the germline V gene (reference sequence). The CDR3 DNA reads as TGTGCCAGCAGCCAATCCACGATAAATAATTCACCCCTCCACTTT. It encodes CASSQSTINNSPLHF.

V usage is TRBV4-1 and J usage is TRBJ1-1; unclear D gene. The CDR3 has 14 residues. V lost 4 bases and J lost 0, with 9 bases in between. CDR1 and CDR2 from the germline V gene are MGHRA and YSYEKL. The CDR3 protein is CASSPMGLNTEAFF. CDR3 sequence (DNA): TGCGCCAGCAGCCCCATGGGATTGAACACTGAAGCTTTCTTT.

The J gene is TRBJ1-2, the V gene TRBV19; TRBD1 aligns across 7 bases. V lost 3 bases and J lost 4; bases outside the gene matches: 11. This CDR3 has 16 amino acids. Germline CDR1 is LNHDA and CDR2 is SQIVND (reference sequence). CDR3 in DNA: TGTGCCAGTAGTATCCTCCACCGGGACAGCTCCTATGGCTACACCTTC. This codes for CASSILHRDSSYGYTF.

The chain employs TRBV20-1 and TRBJ1-4, with a weak D call TRBD1 (5 bases). Trimming shortened V by 3 bases and J by 8 bases, and 13 bases separated the two germline ends. There are 13 residues in the CDR3. CDR1 is DFQATT, CDR2 SNEGSKA, per germline (reference sequence). The CDR3 DNA is TGCAGTGCTAGTAGTGGGGCGGCCGAAAAACTGTTTTTT. This gives the protein CSASSGAAEKLFF.

The V call is TRBV12-3 or TRBV12-4, the J call TRBJ1-2; tentative D call: TRBD1 (5 bases). Trimming took 6 bases from V and 8 from J, leaving 16 bases between them. CDR3 length: 13 residues. The CDR3 DNA reads as TGTGCCAGCAGAGCGGCGGGGCCGCTCGGCTACACCTTC. Translated, it gives CASRAAGPLGYTF.